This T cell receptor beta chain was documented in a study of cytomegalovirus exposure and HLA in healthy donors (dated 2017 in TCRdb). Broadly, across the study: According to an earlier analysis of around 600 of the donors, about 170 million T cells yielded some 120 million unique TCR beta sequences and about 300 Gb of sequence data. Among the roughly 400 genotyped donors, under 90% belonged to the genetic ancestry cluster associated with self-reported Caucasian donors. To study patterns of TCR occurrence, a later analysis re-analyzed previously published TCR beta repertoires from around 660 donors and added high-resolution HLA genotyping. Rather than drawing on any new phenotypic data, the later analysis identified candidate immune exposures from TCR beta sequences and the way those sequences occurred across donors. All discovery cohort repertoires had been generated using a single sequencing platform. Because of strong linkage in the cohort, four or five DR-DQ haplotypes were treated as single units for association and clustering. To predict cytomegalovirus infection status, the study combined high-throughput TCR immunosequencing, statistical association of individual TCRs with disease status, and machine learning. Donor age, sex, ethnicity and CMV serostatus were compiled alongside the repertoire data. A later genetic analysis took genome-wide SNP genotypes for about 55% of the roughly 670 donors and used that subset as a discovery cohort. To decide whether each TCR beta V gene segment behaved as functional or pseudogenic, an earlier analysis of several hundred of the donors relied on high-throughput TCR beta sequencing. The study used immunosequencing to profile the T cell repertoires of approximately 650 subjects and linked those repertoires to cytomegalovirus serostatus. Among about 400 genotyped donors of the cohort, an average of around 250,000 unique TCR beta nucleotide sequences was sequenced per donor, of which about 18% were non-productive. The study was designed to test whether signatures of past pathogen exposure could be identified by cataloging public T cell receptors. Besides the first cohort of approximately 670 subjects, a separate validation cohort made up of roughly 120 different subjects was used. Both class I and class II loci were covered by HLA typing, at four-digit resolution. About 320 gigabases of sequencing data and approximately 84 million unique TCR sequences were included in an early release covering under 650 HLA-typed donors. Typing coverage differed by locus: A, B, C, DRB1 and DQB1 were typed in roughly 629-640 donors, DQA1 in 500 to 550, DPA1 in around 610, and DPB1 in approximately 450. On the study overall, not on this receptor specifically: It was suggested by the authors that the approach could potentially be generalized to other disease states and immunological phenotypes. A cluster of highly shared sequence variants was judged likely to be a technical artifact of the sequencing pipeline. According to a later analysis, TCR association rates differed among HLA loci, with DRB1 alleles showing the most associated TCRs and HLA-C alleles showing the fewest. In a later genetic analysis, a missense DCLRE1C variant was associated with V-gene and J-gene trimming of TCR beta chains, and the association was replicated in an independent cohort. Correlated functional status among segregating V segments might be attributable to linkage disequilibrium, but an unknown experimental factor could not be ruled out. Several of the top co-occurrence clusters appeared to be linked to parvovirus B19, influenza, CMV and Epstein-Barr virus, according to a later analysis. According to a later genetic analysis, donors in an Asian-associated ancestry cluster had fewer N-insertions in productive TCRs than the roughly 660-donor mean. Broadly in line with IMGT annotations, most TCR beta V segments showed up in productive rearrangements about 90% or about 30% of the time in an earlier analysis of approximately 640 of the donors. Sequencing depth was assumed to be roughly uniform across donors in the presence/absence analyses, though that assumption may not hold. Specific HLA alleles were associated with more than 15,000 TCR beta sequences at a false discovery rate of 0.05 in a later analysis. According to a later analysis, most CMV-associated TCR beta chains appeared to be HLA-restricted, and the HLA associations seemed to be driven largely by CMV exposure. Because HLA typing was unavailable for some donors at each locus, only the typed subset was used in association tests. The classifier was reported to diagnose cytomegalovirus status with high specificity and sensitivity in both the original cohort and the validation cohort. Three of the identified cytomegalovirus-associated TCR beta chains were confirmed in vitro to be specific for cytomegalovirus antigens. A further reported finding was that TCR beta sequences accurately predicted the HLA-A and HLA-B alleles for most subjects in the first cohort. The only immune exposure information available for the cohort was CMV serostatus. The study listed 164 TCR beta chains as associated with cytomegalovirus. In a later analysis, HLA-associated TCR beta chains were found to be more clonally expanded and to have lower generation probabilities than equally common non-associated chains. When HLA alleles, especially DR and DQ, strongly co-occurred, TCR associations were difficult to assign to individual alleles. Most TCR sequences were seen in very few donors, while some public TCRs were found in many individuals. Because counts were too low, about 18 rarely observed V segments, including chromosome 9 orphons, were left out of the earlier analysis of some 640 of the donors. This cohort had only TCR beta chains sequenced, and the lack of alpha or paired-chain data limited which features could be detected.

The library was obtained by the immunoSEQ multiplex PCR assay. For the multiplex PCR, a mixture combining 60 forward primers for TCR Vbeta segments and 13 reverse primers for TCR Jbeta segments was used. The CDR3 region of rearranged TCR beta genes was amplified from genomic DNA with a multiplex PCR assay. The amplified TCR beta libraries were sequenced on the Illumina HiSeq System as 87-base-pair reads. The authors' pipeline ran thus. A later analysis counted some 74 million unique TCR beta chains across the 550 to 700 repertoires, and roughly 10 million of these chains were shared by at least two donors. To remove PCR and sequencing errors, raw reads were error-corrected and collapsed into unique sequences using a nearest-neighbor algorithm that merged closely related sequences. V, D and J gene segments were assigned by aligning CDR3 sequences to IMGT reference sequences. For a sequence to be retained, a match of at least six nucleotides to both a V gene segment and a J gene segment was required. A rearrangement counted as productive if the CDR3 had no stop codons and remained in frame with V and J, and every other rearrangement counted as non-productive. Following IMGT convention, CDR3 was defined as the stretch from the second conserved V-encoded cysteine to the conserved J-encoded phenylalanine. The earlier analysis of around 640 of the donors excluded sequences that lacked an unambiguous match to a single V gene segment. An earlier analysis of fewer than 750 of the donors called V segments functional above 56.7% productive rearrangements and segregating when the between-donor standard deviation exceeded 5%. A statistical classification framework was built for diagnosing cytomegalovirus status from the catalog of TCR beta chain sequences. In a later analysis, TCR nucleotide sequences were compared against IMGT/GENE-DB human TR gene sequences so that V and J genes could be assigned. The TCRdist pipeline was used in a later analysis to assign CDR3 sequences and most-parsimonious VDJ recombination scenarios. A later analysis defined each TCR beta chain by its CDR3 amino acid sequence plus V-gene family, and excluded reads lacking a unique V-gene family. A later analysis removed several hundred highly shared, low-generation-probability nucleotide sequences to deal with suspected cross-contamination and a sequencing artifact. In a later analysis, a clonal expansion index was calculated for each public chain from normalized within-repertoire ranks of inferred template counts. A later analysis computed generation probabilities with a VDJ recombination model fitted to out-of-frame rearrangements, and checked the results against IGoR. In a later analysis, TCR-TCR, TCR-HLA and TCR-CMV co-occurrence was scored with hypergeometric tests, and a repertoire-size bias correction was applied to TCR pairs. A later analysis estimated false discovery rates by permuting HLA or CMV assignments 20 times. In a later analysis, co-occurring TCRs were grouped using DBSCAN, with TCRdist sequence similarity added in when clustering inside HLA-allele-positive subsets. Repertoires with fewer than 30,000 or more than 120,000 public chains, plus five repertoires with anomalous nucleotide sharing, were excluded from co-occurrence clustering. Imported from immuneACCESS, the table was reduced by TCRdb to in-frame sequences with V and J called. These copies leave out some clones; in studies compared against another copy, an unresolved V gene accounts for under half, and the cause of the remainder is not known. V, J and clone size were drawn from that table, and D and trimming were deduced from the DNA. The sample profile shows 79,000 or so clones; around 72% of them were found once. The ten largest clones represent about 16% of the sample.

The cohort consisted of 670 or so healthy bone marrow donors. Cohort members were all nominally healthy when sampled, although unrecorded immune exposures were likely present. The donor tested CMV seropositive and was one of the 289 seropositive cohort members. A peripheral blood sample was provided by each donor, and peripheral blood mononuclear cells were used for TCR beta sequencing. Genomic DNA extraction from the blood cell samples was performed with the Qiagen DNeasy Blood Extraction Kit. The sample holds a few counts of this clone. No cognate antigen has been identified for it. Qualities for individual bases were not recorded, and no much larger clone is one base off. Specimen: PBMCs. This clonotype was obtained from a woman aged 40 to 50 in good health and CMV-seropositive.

The base sequence is TGTGCCAGCAGCTCCCCCTCGGCGCAGGGGGTCGGGGAGCTGTTTTTT. Its amino acids are CASSSPSAQGVGELFF. The chain couples TRBV7-3 to TRBJ2-2, with 7 bases matching TRBD1. From a lookup of the germline V gene, CDR1 and CDR2 are SGHTA and FQGTGA. The CDR3 runs 16 amino acids, cysteine and phenylalanine included. The CDR3 DNA has 48 bases and is translated from base 1. Trimmed from V: 4 bases; trimmed from J: 7 bases; junction bases lacking a gene match: 12.